Below are 28 T cell receptor beta chains sequenced from a single sample in a study of T-cell memory formation after mild COVID-19. TCRdb reprocessed the 5' RACE reads with MiXCR, giving one entry per CDR3 protein. The data contain 65,000 to 95,000 distinct CDR3 sequences, roughly 13% of them singletons. Specimen: PBMCs or a T cell subset sorted from them (not recorded which). The receptors derive from a man younger than 30 who had mild COVID-19 (a few samples of this study predate the infection). Cell type and time point are not known.

This clonotype showed up just a few times. The chain recombines TRBV5-6 with TRBJ2-1; TRBD2 aligns across 11 bases. Germline V gene sequence: CDR1 SGHDT, CDR2 YYEEEE. Trimming at V came to 0 bases and at J to 9 bases, leaving 5 bases not matched to a gene. The length of the CDR3 is 15 residues. CDR3 coding DNA: TGTGCCAGCAGCTTGGAGCTAGCGGGGGGACGTGAGCAGTTCTTC. Protein: CASSLELAGGREQFF.

This clonotype has more than one count but fewer than ten. The CDR3 spells CASSLGASYEQYV. As DNA, the CDR3 is TGTGCCAGCAGCTTAGGCGCAAGCTACGAGCAGTACGTC. The rearrangement joins TRBV11-1 to TRBJ2-7; no reliable D call. CDR3 size: 13 residues. V was trimmed by 1 base and J by 3 bases, leaving 7 bases between them. Per the germline V gene, CDR1 is SGHAT and CDR2 is FQDESV (reference sequence).

This clonotype has just a few counts. At one boundary the junction diverges from the germline segment, which might be a read error. This chain joins TRBV10-3 and TRBJ2-7, with D possibly TRBD2 on 7 matching bases. CDR3 length: 14 amino acids. The germline V gene has CDR1 ENHRY and CDR2 SYGVKD. The CDR3 loop reads CAISGTGGSHEQYF. The CDR3 DNA reads as TGTGCCATCAGTGGGACGGGGGGCTCCCACGAGCAGTACTTC.

This clonotype was recorded many times. The rearrangement uses TRBV7-6 and TRBJ2-7; TRBD1 might be the D (6 bases). CDR1 is SGHVS, CDR2 FNYEAQ, per germline. The CDR3 length is 16 residues. The V end was cut by 5 bases, the J end by 2 bases, with 19 bases between. CDR3 nucleotides: TGTGCCAGCAGCCCAGGGTGGGGGACAAAAGCCTACGAGCAGTACTTC. Encoded protein: CASSPGWGTKAYEQYF.

This clonotype has just a few counts. The rearrangement links TRBV14 to TRBJ1-1, with 8 bases fitting TRBD1. Germline-derived CDR1 and CDR2 are SGHDN and FVKESK. The CDR3 totals 16 residues. The trim removed 4 bases at V and 3 bases at J, leaving 10 bases unmatched. The CDR3 nucleotides read TGTGCCAGCAGCCGCCGGACAGGGATTGTGGACACTGAAGCTTTCTTT. Its protein is CASSRRTGIVDTEAFF.

The table lists this clonotype with many counts. The chain carries TRBV7-9 and TRBJ2-1; no firm D call. CDR1 SEHNR and CDR2 FQNEAQ come from the germline V gene (reference sequence). This CDR3 region has 12 residues. V lost 4 bases to trimming and J lost 6 bases, with 7 bases between them. As DNA, the CDR3 is TGTGCCAGCAGCTCCGAGTCCAATGAGCAGTTCTTC. Translated, it gives CASSSESNEQFF.

The chain has TRBV7-6 and TRBJ1-1; D ambiguous. Per the germline V gene, CDR1 is SGHVS and CDR2 is FNYEAQ. The length of the CDR3 is 13 residues. With 8 bases removed from V and 1 base from J, the gap between germline ends came to 11 bases. CDR3 sequence reads: CASGYFGNTEAFF. As DNA, the CDR3 is TGTGCCAGCGGTTACTTCGGGAACACTGAAGCTTTCTTT.

The chain has TRBV7-3 and TRBJ2-3; TRBD1 matches at 8 bases. This CDR3 has 15 amino acids. Trimming removed 6 bases from V and 2 bases from J; junction bases left unmatched: 7. Germline V gene data show CDR1 as SGHTA and CDR2 as FQGTGA. CDR3 nucleotide sequence: TGTGCCAGCAGTTTATCAGGGGGCCCCACAGATACGCAGTATTTT. It is translated as CASSLSGGPTDTQYF.

This rearrangement joins TRBV4-1 to TRBJ2-7; the match to TRBD2 covers 11 bases. The ends lost 3 bases at V and 5 bases at J; junction bases unmatched: 6. The length of the CDR3 is 15 residues. Germline V CDR1 and CDR2: MGHRA, YSYEKL. The CDR3 region is CASSHFSGGAHEQYF. CDR3 DNA: TGCGCCAGCAGCCATTTTAGCGGGGGGGCGCACGAGCAGTACTTC.

This clonotype was found a few times. Written as DNA, the CDR3 is TGTGCCAGCAGCGCCCCAAGGGAGGCCCTCCACTTT. This codes for CASSAPREALHF. This sequence joins TRBV7-9 and TRBJ1-6; D not certain. From germline, CDR1 is SEHNR and CDR2 FQNEAQ (reference sequence). The V gene lost 5 bases and the J gene lost 14 bases, with 13 bases spanning the gap. The CDR3 extends over 12 amino acids.

This clonotype has a handful of counts. The chain joins TRBV20-1 to TRBJ2-1; 9 bases are a match to TRBD2. CDR1 is DFQATT and CDR2 is SNEGSKA in the germline V gene (reference sequence). Trimming took 3 bases from V and 6 from J; bases not matched to a gene: 6. The CDR3 is 14 residues long. The DNA for the CDR3 is TGCAGTGCTAGTGTTCTAGCGGGGCCCAATGAGCAGTTCTTC. It codes for CSASVLAGPNEQFF.

This clonotype was seen more than once but under ten times. The chain carries TRBV7-9 and TRBJ1-1; D unresolved. The CDR3 spans 14 residues. Germline CDR1 SEHNR, CDR2 FQNEAQ (reference sequence). The V end was cut by 4 bases, the J end by 7 bases, with 16 bases between. This CDR3 reads CASSSTLGGNEAFF. CDR3 in DNA: TGTGCCAGCAGCTCCACCCTGGGCGGCAATGAAGCTTTCTTT.

In its sample, this clonotype was seen a few times. The V call is TRBV7-2, the J call TRBJ1-3; a weak D match, TRBD1 (5 bases). The germline V gene has CDR1 SGHTA and CDR2 FQGNSA. The CDR3 covers 16 residues. The V and J ends lost 6 bases and 0 bases respectively, with 15 bases between them. This chain's CDR3 is CASRPDSRLSGNTIYF. The CDR3 DNA reads as TGTGCCAGCAGACCTGACAGCCGGCTCTCTGGAAACACCATATATTTT.

Details on this clonotype: Germline is not matched at one junction end, which may reflect a read error. This chain links TRBV7-7 with TRBJ2-1; tentative D call: TRBD1 (5 bases). There are 14 residues in the CDR3. CDR1 is SSHAT, CDR2 FNYEAQ, per germline (reference sequence). The CDR3 DNA reads as TGTGCTAGCAGCTCTGGCTGGGGCGCGTCTGAGCAGTTCTTC. Its translation is CASSSGWGASEQFF.

This clonotype has only a few counts. The V and J genes are TRBV5-6 and TRBJ2-1, with 12 bases identical to TRBD1. The ends lost 5 bases at V and 8 bases at J; junction bases unmatched: 5. This CDR3 contains 14 residues. Germline values: CDR1 SGHDT, CDR2 YYEEEE. The DNA of the CDR3 is TGTGCCAGCAGGACGGGACAGGGGGCAGATGAGCAGTTCTTC. Translation gives CASRTGQGADEQFF.

This clonotype was found many times. V usage is TRBV6-1 and J usage is TRBJ2-1; TRBD2 matches 9 bases. There are 16 residues in the CDR3. In germline, CDR1 is MNHNS, CDR2 SASEGT. Trimming cost V 2 bases and J 4 bases; bases outside gene matches: 6. CDR3 DNA: TGTGCCAGCAGTGAACTAGCGGGGACCCGTTACAATGAGCAGTTCTTC. Protein: CASSELAGTRYNEQFF.

The chain couples TRBV11-2 to TRBJ2-7; D is ambiguous. Germline V gene sequence: CDR1 SGHAT, CDR2 FQNNGV. This CDR3 is built from 14 residues. Trimming stripped 1 base from V and 6 bases from J, with 13 bases between. The CDR3 reads CASSLVAVSTEQYF. CDR3 bases: TGTGCCAGCAGCTTAGTGGCTGTTTCTACCGAGCAGTACTTC. Drawing the rest from reference TRBV11-2 and TRBJ2-7, the complete variable domain is EAGVAQSPRYKIIEKRQSVAFWCNPISGHATLYWYQQILGQGPKLLIQFQNNGVVDDSQLPKDRFSAERLKGVDSTLKIQPAKLEDSAVYLCASSLVAVSTEQYFGPGTRLTVT.

This rearrangement joins TRBV6-2 or TRBV6-3 to TRBJ2-3, with D perhaps assigned TRBD1 or TRBD2 (6 bases each). CDR1 MNHEY and CDR2 SVGEGT come from the germline V gene. The CDR3 runs to 17 residues. Trimming pared 2 bases from V and 4 bases from J, leaving 19 bases between. The chain's CDR3 is CASSYPPGGSAPDTQYF. In nucleotides, the CDR3 is TGTGCCAGCAGTTACCCTCCCGGGGGCAGTGCCCCAGATACGCAGTATTTT.

The chain employs TRBV9 and TRBJ2-1, with 7 bases aligning to TRBD1. From germline, CDR1 is SGDLS and CDR2 YYNGEE. V shed 1 base and J 4 bases; nucleotides not matched to a gene: 5. The CDR3 consists of 15 residues. In nucleotides, the CDR3 is TGTGCCAGCAGCGTAATCGGACAGGAATACAATGAGCAGTTCTTC. Residues: CASSVIGQEYNEQFF.

The table lists this clonotype with a few counts. The chain combines TRBV6-5 with TRBJ2-3; TRBD2 agrees at 8 bases. J lost 1 base, V lost 7 bases, and 7 bases had no gene match. The CDR3 contains 15 residues. Germline CDR1 is MNHEY and CDR2 is SVGAGI. CDR3 in DNA: TGTGCCAGCACTCCCGGGGGGGGGGGCACAGATACGCAGTATTTT. It translates to CASTPGGGGTDTQYF.

This clonotype was counted a few times. This chain connects TRBV4-1 to TRBJ2-7; TRBD1 or TRBD2 may be the D gene (5 bases each). The V gene lost 3 bases and the J gene lost 5 bases, with 11 bases spanning the gap. The CDR3 loop spans 13 amino acids. Looked up from germline, CDR1 is MGHRA and CDR2 is YSYEKL. CDR3 coding DNA: TGCGCCAGCAGCCAGACGAGGGGCCACGAGCAGTACTTC. Protein product: CASSQTRGHEQYF.

This clonotype was picked up a small number of times. This chain uses TRBV7-6 with TRBJ2-7, with D unresolved. From germline, CDR1 is SGHVS and CDR2 FNYEAQ. V was pared by 10 bases and J by 3 bases, with 16 bases between. The CDR3 totals 13 residues. CDR3 residues: CATGEYSDYEQYF. CDR3 sequence (DNA): TGTGCCACCGGCGAGTATTCCGACTACGAGCAGTACTTC.

This clonotype was counted a few times. This chain uses TRBV5-1 with TRBJ1-2; D remains ambiguous. The ends were cut back, 0 bases at V and 8 bases at J, with 8 bases in the middle. The CDR3 sequence is 12 residues long. Looked up from germline, CDR1 is SGHRS and CDR2 is YFSETQ. The DNA of the CDR3 is TGCGCCAGCAGCTTGGACGGCCAAGGCTACACCTTC. Translation gives CASSLDGQGYTF.

The chain joins TRBV6-5 to TRBJ2-3; 8 bases fit TRBD2. Germline CDR1 MNHEY, CDR2 SVGAGI. The CDR3 sequence is 15 residues long. V shed 2 bases and J 8 bases; nucleotides not matched to a gene: 9. CDR3 residues: CASSYGPGTSGTQYF. CDR3 bases: TGTGCCAGCAGTTACGGCCCGGGGACTAGTGGTACGCAGTATTTT.

The chain combines TRBV3-1 with TRBJ2-7; weak D call: TRBD2 (6 bases). The V gene's germline CDR1 is LGHDT and CDR2 YNNKEL (reference sequence). The CDR3 is 14 residues long. Trimming shortened V by 2 bases and J by 5 bases, and 13 bases separated the two germline ends. The DNA of the CDR3 is TGTGCCAGCAGCCAATATCGGGAGCTCCACGAGCAGTACTTC. Translated, it gives CASSQYRELHEQYF.

In DNA, the CDR3 is TGTGCCAGCAGCCCGTCCCGGGGACAGGGAGAAAAACTGTTTTTT. Translation gives CASSPSRGQGEKLFF. The gene calls are TRBV7-9 and TRBJ1-4; 9 positions match TRBD1. Losses at the gene ends were 5 bases for V and 8 bases for J; bases not matched to a gene: 9. CDR1 is SEHNR, CDR2 FQNEAQ, per germline (reference sequence). CDR3 size: 15 residues.

With respect to this clonotype: The junction departs from the called germline gene at one end, perhaps through a read error. The V call is TRBV4-1, the J call TRBJ2-1; 8 bases agree with TRBD2. This CDR3 comprises 18 residues. Germline V gene data show CDR1 as MGHRA and CDR2 as YSYEKL. CDR3 nucleotides: TGCGACAGCAGCCAAGATGGGATCGGGGGGGGTCCCTACAATGAGCAGTTCTTC. It is translated as CDSSQDGIGGGPYNEQFF.

There are a few counts of this clonotype. This sequence joins TRBV5-4 and TRBJ2-5; tentatively, D is TRBD1 (6 bases). Germline assignment: CDR1 SGHNT and CDR2 YYREEE (reference sequence). The CDR3 is 14 amino acids. Trimming left V 4 bases short and J 1 base short, with 11 bases between. CDR3 loop: CASSPQGFQETQYF. The CDR3 DNA is TGTGCCAGCAGCCCCCAGGGGTTCCAAGAGACCCAGTACTTC.